The 20 T cell receptor beta chains below all came from one sample that was sequenced in a study of T cells in Graves' hyperthyroidism and ophthalmopathy (dated by TCRdb to 2018 to 2020). Receptors were amplified or captured by multiplex PCR. Sequenced on an Illumina HiSeq 2000. The TCR beta CDR3 regions were amplified from the RNA transcripts. The TCR CDR3 was subjected to a first round of RT-PCR using the HTBI primer set and the Qiagen OneStep RT-PCR kit. Starting from the raw public reads, TCRdb applied fastp trimming at Q25, assembled clones with MiXCR and retained in-frame beta chains. Rows merge per CDR3 protein into single entries with the most common DNA and genes. The sample has approximately 700,000 distinct CDR3 sequences on record, 45% of them singletons. About 7% of the sample comes from the top ten. The sequenced sample was peripheral blood or thyroid tissue (not recorded which). All receptors derive from an adult man with Graves' disease, either hyperthyroidism or ophthalmopathy (not recorded which).

The rearrangement links TRBV20-1 to TRBJ2-7, with 11 bases identical to TRBD1. V shed 5 bases, J shed 4 bases, and the junction held 7 bases outside the gene matches. This CDR3 contains 14 residues. Germline lookup yields CDR1 DFQATT and CDR2 SNEGSKA (reference sequence). The CDR3 loop is CSAFPGTGGYEQYF. In DNA form, the CDR3 reads TGCAGTGCTTTTCCGGGGACAGGGGGATACGAGCAGTACTTC.

This clonotype was seen at least ten times. The chain is built from TRBV7-9 and TRBJ1-6; D perhaps matches TRBD1 (5 bases). With 1 base removed from V and 9 bases from J, the gap between germline ends came to 13 bases. CDR3 size: 15 residues. Germline values: CDR1 SEHNR, CDR2 FQNEAQ (reference sequence). The CDR3 nucleotides read TGTGCCAGCAGCTTAGGTGGGGGACTTGGTTCACCCCTCCACTTT. As protein: CASSLGGGLGSPLHF.

This clonotype was counted only a few times. The rearrangement uses TRBV20-1 and TRBJ2-6, with 8 bases identical to TRBD2. CDR3 length: 15 amino acids. CDR1 and CDR2 (germline): DFQATT, SNEGSKA (reference sequence). The J segment lost 3 bases and the V segment lost 3 bases, leaving 4 bases of the junction unmatched. The DNA of the CDR3 is TGCAGTGCTAGTGCGGGGGGCGGTGGGGCCAACGTCCTGACTTTC. The encoded protein is CSASAGGGGANVLTF.

This clonotype was seen many times. This chain joins TRBV7-8 and TRBJ1-1, with D perhaps matching TRBD1 (5 bases). This CDR3 has 14 amino acids. Per germline, CDR1 SGHVS and CDR2 FQNEAQ. The V end lost 0 bases, the J end lost 1 base, and 6 bases lay between the germline ends. Here the CDR3 DNA reads TGTGCCAGCAGCTTAGCGACAGCGAACACTGAAGCTTTCTTT. It codes for CASSLATANTEAFF.

This clonotype showed up many times. This sequence joins TRBV29-1 and TRBJ1-1; D uncertain. The CDR3 is 12 residues long. Germline V lookup: CDR1 SQVTM, CDR2 ANQGSEA. V lost 5 bases and J 7 bases, leaving 14 bases between the germline ends. The CDR3 bases are TGCAGCGTTAACCGGGTGGGGAGTGAAGCTTTCTTT. Translated: CSVNRVGSEAFF.

This sequence joins TRBV20-1 and TRBJ2-5; the D gene could be TRBD1 or TRBD2 (6 bases each). The germline gives CDR1 DFQATT, CDR2 SNEGSKA (reference sequence). The CDR3 is made up of 14 amino acids. Trimming left V 1 base short and J 1 base short, with 10 bases between. The CDR3 DNA sequence: TGCAGTGCTAGAGGTGGAGGGGGCCAAGAGACCCAGTACTTC. It translates to CSARGGGGQETQYF.

This chain links TRBV15 with TRBJ1-6; D not resolved. The CDR3 runs to 12 residues. V lost 0 bases and J lost 9, with 3 bases in between. Looked up from germline, CDR1 is LNHNV and CDR2 is YYDKDF (reference sequence). The CDR3 DNA reads as TGTGCCACCAGCAGAGATGCTTCACCCCTCCACTTT. Translation gives CATSRDASPLHF.

This chain's CDR3 is CASSVGASHGYTF. The CDR3 DNA is TGTGCCAGCAGCGTAGGGGCATCCCATGGCTACACCTTC. The chain has TRBV5-4 and TRBJ1-2; D possibly corresponds to TRBD1 (5 bases). V shed 4 bases and J shed 6 bases, with 13 bases lying between them. Germline V gene sequence: CDR1 SGHNT, CDR2 YYREEE (reference sequence). There are 13 residues in the CDR3.

This clonotype was detected a few times. The CDR3 bases are TGTGCCATCAGTGAGTCGAAAGGCGGCTCACCTAATGAAAAACTGTTTTTT. Protein sequence: CAISESKGGSPNEKLFF. The chain carries TRBV10-3 and TRBJ1-4; D is uncertain. Trimming removed 0 bases from V and 3 bases from J, with 14 bases in between. Germline V gene lookup returns CDR1 ENHRY and CDR2 SYGVKD. The CDR3 spans 17 residues.

This clonotype was counted only a few times. The chain has TRBV2 and TRBJ1-1; D perhaps matches TRBD1 (6 bases). The CDR3 contains 14 residues. V was clipped by 1 base and J by 4 bases, with 10 bases between them. Germline V gives CDR1 SNHLY, CDR2 FYNNEI. The CDR3 spells CASSEVGRGTEAFF. DNA of the CDR3: TGTGCCAGCAGTGAAGTCGGCAGGGGCACTGAAGCTTTCTTT.

In this sample, this clonotype turned up once. The genes are TRBV29-1 and TRBJ1-5; the match to TRBD1 covers 10 bases. CDR1 and CDR2 from the germline V gene are SQVTM and ANQGSEA. J lost 4 bases, V lost 6 bases, and 3 bases had no gene match. CDR3 length equals 13 residues. The CDR3 bases are TGCAGCGTGAGGACAGGGGGAAATCAGCCCCAGCATTTT. Translated: CSVRTGGNQPQHF.

The gene calls are TRBV7-2 and TRBJ1-5; no definite D call. Germline V lookup: CDR1 SGHTA, CDR2 FQGNSA. The CDR3 is 14 residues long. V lost 7 bases to trimming and J lost 3 bases, with 13 bases between them. CDR3 sequence (DNA): TGTGCCAGCAAACCGGACGGATACAATCAGCCCCAGCATTTT. Translating it yields CASKPDGYNQPQHF.

This sequence joins TRBV10-3 and TRBJ2-7, with D tentatively TRBD1 or TRBD2 (5 bases each). This CDR3 comprises 14 residues. Trimming removed 0 bases from V and 6 bases from J, with 12 bases in between. CDR1 is ENHRY, CDR2 SYGVKD, per germline. CDR3 amino acids: CAISESPGQLEQYF. DNA of the CDR3: TGTGCCATCAGTGAGTCACCGGGGCAGCTCGAGCAGTACTTC.

This chain connects TRBV2 to TRBJ1-5; D call uncertain. The CDR3 length is 15 residues. Trimming cost V 5 bases and J 10 bases, with 21 bases left between them. Germline CDR1 is SNHLY and CDR2 is FYNNEI. The CDR3 DNA reads TGTGCCAGCAGTTTACTTCGGACGGACTGGCCACCCCAGCATTTT. Its protein product is CASSLLRTDWPPQHF.

Only a few counts were recorded for this clonotype. The CDR3 nucleotides read TGTGCCAGTAGTATCCGGGGGAGAACCTACGAGCAGTACTTC. It yields the protein CASSIRGRTYEQYF. The rearrangement joins TRBV19 to TRBJ2-7, with D maybe TRBD2 (6 bases). This CDR3 is 14 amino acids long. Deletions cut 3 bases from V and 2 bases from J, with 11 bases between. Germline V gene sequence: CDR1 LNHDA, CDR2 SQIVND (reference sequence).

Of note for this clonotype: It may be a read error: a sequence one base away is much more abundant. The V call is TRBV5-1, the J call TRBJ1-6; no firm D call. This CDR3 has 14 amino acids. The germline V gene has CDR1 SGHRS and CDR2 YFSETQ. V lost 2 bases and J lost 11, with 14 bases in between. In DNA, the CDR3 is TGCGCCAGCAGCTTACGGCAGTCCGGGGCACCCCTCCACTTT. This encodes CASSLRQSGAPLHF.

V and J are TRBV7-9 and TRBJ1-1, with a weak D call TRBD1 (5 bases). Trimming left V 4 bases short and J 2 bases short, with 17 bases between. CDR3 length equals 16 residues. Germline V gene sequence: CDR1 SEHNR, CDR2 FQNEAQ (reference sequence). The CDR3 DNA reads as TGTGCCAGCAGCTCCCTCTTGGGGGAGGGTAACACTGAAGCTTTCTTT. It specifies CASSSLLGEGNTEAFF.

The rearrangement uses TRBV2 and TRBJ2-1; 10 nucleotides agree with TRBD2. The CDR3 runs to 14 residues. J lost 12 bases, V lost 4 bases, and 9 bases had no gene match. In germline, CDR1 is SNHLY, CDR2 FYNNEI. CDR3 bases: TGTGCCAGCAGTGGGGGACTAGCGCTCACCGGGCAGTTCTTC. Residues: CASSGGLALTGQFF.

This clonotype was detected ten times or more. V usage is TRBV29-1 and J usage is TRBJ2-7; no clear D. This CDR3 comprises 13 residues. V shed 7 bases and J shed 5 bases, with 18 bases lying between them. Per the germline V gene, CDR1 is SQVTM and CDR2 is ANQGSEA. CDR3 DNA sequence: TGCAGCGGGAGTGGAACAGCCCTAGACGAGCAGTACTTC. The encoded protein is CSGSGTALDEQYF.

This clonotype was counted ten times or more. The chain joins TRBV7-9 to TRBJ2-7; maybe TRBD1 (5 bases). CDR1 is SEHNR, CDR2 FQNEAQ, per germline (reference sequence). With 5 bases removed from V and 6 bases from J, the gap between germline ends came to 14 bases. The CDR3 extends over 13 amino acids. The CDR3 DNA reads as TGTGCCAGCAGCCTAGACCAGGGCCCCGAGCAGTACTTC. This gives the protein CASSLDQGPEQYF. Full variable domain (missing parts from reference TRBV7-9 and TRBJ2-7): DTGVSQNPRHKITKRGQNVTFRCDPISEHNRLYWYRQTLGQGPEFLTYFQNEAQLEKSRLLSDRFSAERPKGSFSTLEIQRTEQGDSAMYLCASSLDQGPEQYFGPGTRLTVT.